The 9 T cell receptor beta chains below come from one sample, sequenced in a study of cytomegalovirus exposure and HLA in healthy donors. TCRdb's copy holds only in-frame clones and misses some; the assay was immunoSEQ multiplex PCR. The data show 130,000 to 150,000 clones, around 90% seen once. Sequencing was carried out using PBMCs. Source of these receptors: a woman aged 18-29 years in good health and CMV-seropositive.

This clone was counted once. This chain joins TRBV2 and TRBJ2-3, with TRBD1 matching over 8 bases. The CDR3 length is 14 residues. Germline CDR1 reads SNHLY; CDR2 reads FYNNEI. The V and J ends lost 8 bases and 3 bases, in that order; junction bases with no gene match: 7. The CDR3 DNA follows: TGTGCCAGCCTCCAGGGGGCGAGAACAGATACGCAGTATTTT. This gives the protein CASLQGARTDTQYF.

This sequence joins TRBV28 and TRBJ2-7; 10 bases agree with TRBD1. This CDR3 is built from 18 residues. V was clipped by 3 bases and J by 2 bases; unmatched bases: 13. CDR1 and CDR2 (germline): MDHEN, SYDVKM. The CDR3 region has the DNA TGTGCCAGCAGTTTCCTCGGGGGGACAGGGGCCAGCCCCTACGAGCAGTACTTC. Translation gives CASSFLGGTGASPYEQYF.

The CDR3 sequence is CASVADPYNEQFF. The CDR3 DNA follows: TGTGCCTCCGTAGCGGATCCCTACAATGAGCAGTTCTTC. The V gene is TRBV10-3, the J gene TRBJ2-1, with a possible D match to TRBD2 (6 bases). This CDR3 is 13 amino acids long. Looked up from germline, CDR1 is ENHRY and CDR2 is SYGVKD. V lost 11 bases and J lost 2, with 13 bases in between.

This clone turned up a few times. The V call is TRBV13, the J call TRBJ2-7, with TRBD1 matching 9 bases. This CDR3 is built from 20 residues. CDR1 is PRHDT, CDR2 FYEKMQ, per germline (reference sequence). V was clipped by 2 bases and J by 4 bases; unmatched bases: 21. CDR3 loop: CASSLLLPITPGQGRYEQYF. The CDR3 nucleotides are TGTGCCAGCAGCTTATTATTGCCAATTACACCGGGACAGGGCAGATACGAGCAGTACTTC.

The V call is TRBV5-1, the J call TRBJ1-2; 7 nucleotides match TRBD1. There are 14 residues in the CDR3. Germline trimming cut 0 bases from V and 3 bases from J; bases unmatched to any gene: 2. From germline, CDR1 is SGHRS and CDR2 YFSETQ. The CDR3 loop reads CASSLVTGDYGYTF. The CDR3 nucleotides are TGCGCCAGCAGCTTGGTCACAGGGGACTATGGCTACACCTTC.

V gene TRBV5-4 combines with J gene TRBJ2-7; 8 bases agree with TRBD1. The CDR3 extends over 14 amino acids. V gave up 5 bases and J gave up 3 bases; unmatched junction bases: 7. Germline CDR1 and CDR2: SGHNT and YYREEE (reference sequence). CDR3 DNA: TGTGCCAGCAGGCCGGGACAGGACCTCTACGAGCAGTACTTC. This gives the protein CASRPGQDLYEQYF. Together with reference TRBV5-4 and TRBJ2-7, the CDR3 gives the full variable domain: ETGVTQSPTHLIKTRGQQVTLRCSSQSGHNTVSWYQQALGQGPQFIFQYYREEENGRGNFPPRFSGLQFPNYSSELNVNALELDDSALYLCASRPGQDLYEQYFGPGTRLTVT.

This chain joins TRBV5-1 and TRBJ2-7; TRBD1 matches at 11 bases. The CDR3 covers 13 residues. Germline CDR1 reads SGHRS; CDR2 reads YFSETQ. V gave up 4 bases and J gave up 6 bases; unmatched junction bases: 3. The CDR3 loop reads CASSPGQGGEQYF. The CDR3 DNA sequence: TGCGCCAGCAGCCCGGGACAGGGGGGCGAGCAGTACTTC.

The chain joins TRBV19 to TRBJ2-3; D is uncertain. The CDR3 length is 16 residues. Germline V lookup: CDR1 LNHDA, CDR2 SQIVND (reference sequence). Trimming pared 7 bases from V and 1 base from J, leaving 18 bases between. This chain's CDR3 is CASNMPSITGTDTQYF. The CDR3 nucleotides read TGTGCCAGTAATATGCCTTCCATCACTGGCACAGATACGCAGTATTTT.

The chain has TRBV6-4 and TRBJ1-6, with no clear D. Germline lookup yields CDR1 MRHNA and CDR2 SNTAGT. V lost 2 bases, J lost 2 bases, and 7 bases lay in between. The CDR3 has 15 amino acids. The DNA for the CDR3 is TGTGCCAGCAGTGACGCACAGCCCTATAATTCACCCCTCCACTTT. Residues: CASSDAQPYNSPLHF.